These T cell receptor beta chains were read from a single sample in a study of CD8+ T cells in alopecia areata. This table comes from immunoSEQ multiplex PCR, and its TCRdb copy is limited to in-frame clones, with some not included. Of 140,000 to 150,000 clones in the sample, around 47% were seen once. Input material: CD4+ T cells sorted from blood. The receptors originated from a human donor with alopecia areata. Each CDR3 is given with its conserved first and last residue. A D gene is named only where the DNA matches it firmly. A row's size may be missing; if present it is once, few, many or a size class.

d_call: TRBD2; j_call: TRBJ2-1; clone_size: .; cdr3_length: 17; v_call: TRBV7-9; cdr3_nt: TGTGCCAGCAGCTCCCGGGGGGCTAGCGGGAACTACAATGAGCAGTTCTTC; cdr3_aa: CASSSRGASGNYNEQFF
d_call: TRBD2; j_call: TRBJ2-7; clone_size: .; cdr3_length: 13; v_call: TRBV27; cdr3_nt: TGTGCCAGCAGTCGGACTAGTTCCTACGAGCAGTACTTC; cdr3_aa: CASSRTSSYEQYF
d_call: .; j_call: TRBJ2-3; clone_size: few; cdr3_length: 14; v_call: TRBV5-6; cdr3_nt: TGTGCCAGCAGCTCCCAAGGTGGCACAGATACGCAGTATTTT; cdr3_aa: CASSSQGGTDTQYF
d_call: TRBD2; j_call: TRBJ2-5; clone_size: .; cdr3_length: 16; v_call: TRBV7-9; cdr3_nt: TGTGCCAGCAGCTTAGACAGCGGGAGCCGTCAAGAGACCCAGTACTTC; cdr3_aa: CASSLDSGSRQETQYF
d_call: TRBD1; j_call: TRBJ2-2; clone_size: .; cdr3_length: 14; v_call: TRBV19; cdr3_nt: TGTGCCAGTAGTATCGAACAGGGGGCCGGGGAGCTGTTTTTT; cdr3_aa: CASSIEQGAGELFF
d_call: .; j_call: TRBJ1-5; clone_size: .; cdr3_length: 13; v_call: TRBV5-6; cdr3_nt: TGTGCCAGCAGCTTGTTTGAAGAGCAGCCCCAGCATTTT; cdr3_aa: CASSLFEEQPQHF
d_call: .; j_call: TRBJ1-1; clone_size: .; cdr3_length: 16; v_call: TRBV4-1; cdr3_nt: TGCGCCAGCAGCCTCATCGGGGGGAGGGGAGCCTCTGAAGCTTTCTTT; cdr3_aa: CASSLIGGRGASEAFF
d_call: .; j_call: TRBJ2-5; clone_size: .; cdr3_length: 11; v_call: TRBV20-1; cdr3_nt: TGCGGCGTAGCGGCATTGGAGACCCAGTACTTC; cdr3_aa: CGVAALETQYF
d_call: .; j_call: TRBJ2-3; clone_size: .; cdr3_length: 15; v_call: TRBV6-5; cdr3_nt: TGTGCCAGCAGTTACTCGTATCACGGCACAGATACGCAGTATTTT; cdr3_aa: CASSYSYHGTDTQYF
d_call: .; j_call: TRBJ1-4; clone_size: .; cdr3_length: 10; v_call: TRBV20-1; cdr3_nt: TGCAGTGCCGGGAATGAAAAACTGTTTTTT; cdr3_aa: CSAGNEKLFF
d_call: TRBD1; j_call: TRBJ1-1; clone_size: few; cdr3_length: 13; v_call: TRBV29-1; cdr3_nt: TGCAGCGGAGAGACAGGGATGAACACTGAAGCTTTCTTT; cdr3_aa: CSGETGMNTEAFF
d_call: .; j_call: TRBJ1-2; clone_size: .; cdr3_length: 18; v_call: TRBV7-6; cdr3_nt: TGTGCCAGCAGCTTCGGCGGCTGGGGGTTCAGTAATGACTATGGCTACACCTTC; cdr3_aa: CASSFGGWGFSNDYGYTF
d_call: .; j_call: TRBJ1-1; clone_size: .; cdr3_length: 15; v_call: TRBV7-3; cdr3_nt: TGTGCCAGCAGCAATAATGCCCGGTATGGCACTGAAGCTTTCTTT; cdr3_aa: CASSNNARYGTEAFF
d_call: TRBD2; j_call: TRBJ2-3; clone_size: few; cdr3_length: 15; v_call: TRBV10-3; cdr3_nt: TGTGCCATCAGCAGGGAGCGTAGCGGGAAAGATACGCAGTATTTT; cdr3_aa: CAISRERSGKDTQYF
d_call: .; j_call: TRBJ2-7; clone_size: few; cdr3_length: 14; v_call: TRBV19; cdr3_nt: TGTGCCAGTAGAGCAGTTGGTACGGCCTACGAGCAGTACTTC; cdr3_aa: CASRAVGTAYEQYF
d_call: .; j_call: TRBJ1-2; clone_size: few; cdr3_length: 13; v_call: TRBV19; cdr3_nt: TGTGCCAGTAGTAACCAGGACAACTATGGCTACACCTTC; cdr3_aa: CASSNQDNYGYTF
d_call: .; j_call: TRBJ1-2; clone_size: .; cdr3_length: 12; v_call: TRBV29-1; cdr3_nt: TGCAGCGTTGAAGGGGGGCCCTATGGCTACACCTTC; cdr3_aa: CSVEGGPYGYTF
d_call: .; j_call: TRBJ1-2; clone_size: .; cdr3_length: 16; v_call: TRBV7-3; cdr3_nt: TGTGCCAGCAGCTTAGGTGTCGGGCTGACCAGTGAGGGCTACACCTTC; cdr3_aa: CASSLGVGLTSEGYTF
d_call: .; j_call: TRBJ2-7; clone_size: .; cdr3_length: 14; v_call: TRBV30; cdr3_nt: TGTGCCTGGAGTGTACCCGTGAGGGGGGACGAGCAGTACTTC; cdr3_aa: CAWSVPVRGDEQYF
d_call: .; j_call: TRBJ2-5; clone_size: few; cdr3_length: 13; v_call: TRBV18; cdr3_nt: TGTGCCAGCTCGGCGGGGAGACAAGAGACCCAGTACTTC; cdr3_aa: CASSAGRQETQYF
d_call: .; j_call: TRBJ1-1; clone_size: once; cdr3_length: 14; v_call: TRBV6-5; cdr3_nt: TGTGCCAGCAGTTACTCGCCGGGGAACACTGAAGCTTTCTTT; cdr3_aa: CASSYSPGNTEAFF
d_call: TRBD2; j_call: TRBJ2-5; clone_size: .; cdr3_length: 15; v_call: TRBV5-1; cdr3_nt: TGCGCCAGCAGCCAAAGCGGGACTAGTGAAGAGACCCAGTACTTC; cdr3_aa: CASSQSGTSEETQYF
d_call: TRBD1; j_call: TRBJ1-2; clone_size: .; cdr3_length: 14; v_call: TRBV28; cdr3_nt: TGTGCCAGCAGTTCAATCGACAGGGTCTATGGCTACACCTTC; cdr3_aa: CASSSIDRVYGYTF
d_call: .; j_call: TRBJ2-3; clone_size: .; cdr3_length: 13; v_call: TRBV7-2; cdr3_nt: TGTGCCAGCAGCTTAGACAGATTAGATACGCAGTATTTT; cdr3_aa: CASSLDRLDTQYF
d_call: .; j_call: TRBJ2-1; clone_size: few; cdr3_length: 14; v_call: TRBV29-1; cdr3_nt: TGCAGCGTTTCGGGGAGGATAAGTAACAATGAGCAGTTCTTC; cdr3_aa: CSVSGRISNNEQFF
d_call: TRBD1; j_call: TRBJ2-7; clone_size: .; cdr3_length: 12; v_call: TRBV30; cdr3_nt: TGTGCCTGGGGGACAGGGATCTACGAGCAGTACTTC; cdr3_aa: CAWGTGIYEQYF
d_call: TRBD1; j_call: TRBJ1-1; clone_size: .; cdr3_length: 14; v_call: TRBV29-1; cdr3_nt: TGCAGCGGGGGACAGCTCCGGCGTCACACTGAAGCTTTCTTT; cdr3_aa: CSGGQLRRHTEAFF
d_call: TRBD2; j_call: TRBJ2-3; clone_size: .; cdr3_length: 16; v_call: TRBV6-5; cdr3_nt: TGTGCCAGCAGTTACCGACGATTAGCGGGACCAGATACGCAGTATTTT; cdr3_aa: CASSYRRLAGPDTQYF
d_call: .; j_call: TRBJ1-2; clone_size: .; cdr3_length: 14; v_call: TRBV2; cdr3_nt: TGTGCCAGCAGTGAAATGATGACAGATTATGGCTACACCTTC; cdr3_aa: CASSEMMTDYGYTF
d_call: .; j_call: TRBJ2-1; clone_size: .; cdr3_length: 16; v_call: TRBV5-1; cdr3_nt: TGCGCCAGCAGCTTTGGCCTACAGAGAAACTACAATGAGCAGTTCTTC; cdr3_aa: CASSFGLQRNYNEQFF
d_call: TRBD2; j_call: TRBJ2-1; clone_size: .; cdr3_length: 15; v_call: TRBV10-3; cdr3_nt: TGTGCCGCCCTCTCTCTAGTAGCGGGCGACAATGAGCAGTTCTTC; cdr3_aa: CAALSLVAGDNEQFF
d_call: .; j_call: TRBJ1-2; clone_size: .; cdr3_length: 12; v_call: TRBV6-1; cdr3_nt: TGTGCCAGCAGTGATGGTGGATTTGGCTACACCTTC; cdr3_aa: CASSDGGFGYTF
d_call: .; j_call: TRBJ2-5; clone_size: .; cdr3_length: 16; v_call: TRBV25-1; cdr3_nt: TGTGCCAGCAGTGATCCGGGTGGGGGACACCAAGAGACCCAGTACTTC; cdr3_aa: CASSDPGGGHQETQYF